Below, 30 T cell receptor beta chains from the same sample are listed, as sequenced in a study of T cell repertoires in cytomegalovirus infection. From the reads, TCRdb called clonotypes with MiXCR, one entry per CDR3 protein. The data hold about 490,000 distinct CDR3 sequences, with about 11% observed a single time. Sequencing was performed on PBMCs. These TCRs come from a human donor in good health (CMV status not recorded). Some clones in this sample may be carry-over from other donors' samples.

This clonotype was detected only a few times. This rearrangement joins TRBV30 to TRBJ1-3; D gene uncertain. Per the germline V gene, CDR1 is GTSNPN and CDR2 is SVGIG (reference sequence). Between the trimmed V and J ends, which lost 2 bases and 0 bases, there was a span of 8 bases. The CDR3 covers 14 residues. CDR3 in amino acids: CAWSMESSGNTIYF. As DNA, the CDR3 is TGTGCCTGGAGTATGGAGAGCTCTGGAAACACCATATATTTT.

This clonotype has more than one count but fewer than ten. This chain joins TRBV28 and TRBJ2-5, with a tentative D call TRBD1 (6 bases). CDR1 MDHEN and CDR2 SYDVKM come from the germline V gene. With 7 bases removed from V and 4 bases from J, the gap between germline ends came to 10 bases. CDR3 length equals 12 residues. CDR3 in amino acids: CASTQGIETQYF. The DNA for the CDR3 is TGTGCCAGCACCCAGGGGATAGAGACCCAGTACTTC.

This clonotype was picked up many times. The chain carries TRBV5-4 and TRBJ2-3; TRBD2 matches at 7 bases. Germline CDR1 SGHNT, CDR2 YYREEE (reference sequence). This CDR3 spans 16 amino acids. V gave up 0 bases and J gave up 2 bases; unmatched junction bases: 6. CDR3 residues: CASSLARGSPTDTQYF. CDR3 bases: TGTGCCAGCAGCTTGGCCCGCGGGAGTCCCACAGATACGCAGTATTTT.

The J gene is TRBJ2-3, the V gene TRBV24-1; possibly TRBD1 for D (6 bases). Per the germline V gene, CDR1 is KGHDR and CDR2 is SFDVKD. CDR3 length: 15 residues. The V end lost 0 bases, the J end lost 6 bases, and 12 bases lay between the germline ends. In nucleotides, the CDR3 is TGTGCCACCAGTGATTTGCAGGGGTTGGGGGATACGCAGTATTTT. Protein product: CATSDLQGLGDTQYF.

This clonotype was observed a few times. The V and J genes are TRBV29-1 and TRBJ1-2; 10 nucleotides align to TRBD1. Trimming at V came to 4 bases and at J to 4 bases, leaving 3 bases not matched to a gene. Germline values: CDR1 SQVTM, CDR2 ANQGSEA. This CDR3 is 13 amino acids long. The CDR3 is CSVGQGAGYGYTF. The CDR3 nucleotides read TGCAGCGTTGGACAGGGGGCTGGCTATGGCTACACCTTC.

The sample holds many counts of this clonotype. The chain joins TRBV6-1 to TRBJ1-4; D call uncertain. The CDR3 length is 16 residues. Trimming took 3 bases from V and 5 from J, leaving 16 bases between them. Looked up from germline, CDR1 is MNHNS and CDR2 is SASEGT. CDR3 DNA sequence: TGTGCCAGCAGTGACTTGTCCGGGTTTCGCAATGAAAAACTGTTTTTT. This translates into CASSDLSGFRNEKLFF.

The rearrangement links TRBV20-1 to TRBJ2-1; TRBD2 matches 11 bases. From germline, CDR1 is DFQATT and CDR2 SNEGSKA (reference sequence). V dropped 0 bases and J dropped 7; count of bases not matched to a gene: 11. The CDR3 loop spans 17 amino acids. CDR3 amino acids: CSARDLTSGSLGNEQFF. The CDR3 DNA reads TGCAGTGCTAGAGATCTCACTAGCGGGAGTCTGGGTAATGAGCAGTTCTTC.

This clonotype was observed a few times. The CDR3 reads CASSLSRDREKYF. The CDR3 DNA is TGTGCCAGCAGCCTTTCCCGGGACAGGGAAAAGTACTTC. The V call is TRBV6-9, the J call TRBJ2-7, with TRBD1 identical over 9 bases. This CDR3 contains 13 residues. V was clipped by 6 bases and J by 11 bases; unmatched bases: 11. Germline V gene sequence: CDR1 MNHGY, CDR2 SVAAGI.

This clonotype has at least ten counts. The rearrangement uses TRBV11-2 and TRBJ2-3, with D possibly matching TRBD2 (6 bases). Germline lookup yields CDR1 SGHAT and CDR2 FQNNGV. This CDR3 is 16 amino acids long. Trimming pared 1 base from V and 3 bases from J, leaving 14 bases between. This CDR3 is CASSLGRGAATDTQYF. The CDR3 DNA is TGTGCCAGCAGCTTAGGGAGGGGCGCGGCGACAGATACGCAGTATTTT. Combining the CDR3 with reference TRBV11-2 and TRBJ2-3 gives the whole variable domain EAGVAQSPRYKIIEKRQSVAFWCNPISGHATLYWYQQILGQGPKLLIQFQNNGVVDDSQLPKDRFSAERLKGVDSTLKIQPAKLEDSAVYLCASSLGRGAATDTQYFGPGTRLTVL.

This clonotype was seen a single time. This could be a read error, since a much larger clone is one nucleotide away. The rearrangement uses TRBV18 and TRBJ2-1; D uncertain. The germline CDR1 and CDR2 sequences are KGHSH and LQKENI. This CDR3 region has 16 residues. In DNA form, the CDR3 reads TGTGCCAGCTCACCACCGACGACGACCTCCTACAATGGGCAGTTCTTC. Protein: CASSPPTTTSYNGQFF.

This clonotype was observed at least ten times. This chain uses TRBV10-3 with TRBJ1-5; unclear D gene. V was clipped by 3 bases and J by 4 bases, with 7 bases between them. CDR1 and CDR2 from the germline V gene are ENHRY and SYGVKD. This CDR3 contains 13 residues. The CDR3 coding sequence is TGTGCCATCAGTGATCGAGTTAATCAGCCCCAGCATTTT. Protein sequence: CAISDRVNQPQHF.

This clonotype was counted at least ten times. CDR3 DNA: TGTGCCAGCAGCCAAACGCAGGGGGCGCAGCCCTACGAGCAGTACTTC. This encodes CASSQTQGAQPYEQYF. This sequence joins TRBV7-8 and TRBJ2-7; 8 bases map to TRBD1. From germline, CDR1 is SGHVS and CDR2 FQNEAQ. The CDR3 has 16 amino acids. Germline trimming cut 5 bases from V and 2 bases from J; bases unmatched to any gene: 11.

There are many counts of this clonotype. The rearrangement uses TRBV7-2 and TRBJ2-2; TRBD2 agrees at 13 bases. The CDR3 has 13 residues. Germline CDR1 and CDR2: SGHTA and FQGNSA. The trim removed 8 bases at V and 10 bases at J, leaving 4 bases unmatched. The CDR3 coding sequence is TGTGCCAGCCGGACTAGCGGGAGAGCGGAGCTGTTTTTT. Protein product: CASRTSGRAELFF.

In its sample, this clonotype was seen many times. The V gene is TRBV20-1, the J gene TRBJ1-1; D is undetermined. Germline V CDR1 and CDR2: DFQATT, SNEGSKA (reference sequence). V was trimmed by 4 bases and J by 0 bases, leaving 12 bases between them. CDR3 length: 14 amino acids. CDR3 amino acids: CSATPWKMNTEAFF. The DNA of the CDR3 is TGCAGTGCTACCCCCTGGAAGATGAACACTGAAGCTTTCTTT.

This clonotype was counted at least ten times. V usage is TRBV7-2 and J usage is TRBJ2-7, with 8 bases fitting TRBD2. Germline CDR1 and CDR2: SGHTA and FQGNSA. The CDR3 sequence is 14 residues long. V was pared by 3 bases and J by 5 bases, with 6 bases of the junction left unmatched. The chain's CDR3 is CASSFATSVNEQYF. As DNA, the CDR3 is TGTGCCAGCAGCTTCGCGACTAGCGTAAACGAGCAGTACTTC.

The table lists this clonotype with many counts. The chain employs TRBV28 and TRBJ2-1, with no clear D. This CDR3 has 12 residues. Germline lookup yields CDR1 MDHEN and CDR2 SYDVKM. Trimming shortened V by 6 bases and J by 10 bases, and 13 bases separated the two germline ends. The CDR3 is CASSANVKEQFF. In nucleotides, the CDR3 is TGTGCCAGCAGCGCCAACGTGAAGGAGCAGTTCTTC.

Ten or more counts support this clonotype. V is TRBV6-1 and J is TRBJ1-2; D not resolved. CDR3 length: 13 amino acids. Germline CDR1 reads MNHNS; CDR2 reads SASEGT. Deletions cut 8 bases from V and 3 bases from J, with 13 bases between. The CDR3 DNA reads TGTGCCAGCCGAGTTCCCGGGGACTATGGCTACACCTTC. It specifies CASRVPGDYGYTF.

At least ten counts were recorded for this clonotype. V gene TRBV7-9 combines with J gene TRBJ2-4; 8 positions match TRBD1. V shed 4 bases, J shed 1 base, and the junction held 9 bases outside the gene matches. The germline V gene has CDR1 SEHNR and CDR2 FQNEAQ (reference sequence). The CDR3 spans 17 residues. CDR3 protein: CASSSDRGLGAKNIQYF. Here the CDR3 DNA reads TGTGCCAGCAGCTCTGACAGGGGTTTAGGGGCCAAAAACATTCAGTACTTC.

This clonotype occurred many times. The CDR3 here is CASSLESTVGALHF. In nucleotides, the CDR3 is TGTGCCAGCAGCTTAGAGTCGACTGTCGGGGCCCTCCACTTT. This chain links TRBV7-2 with TRBJ1-6, with D unclear. The CDR3 covers 14 residues. The ends were cut back, 1 base at V and 14 bases at J, with 15 bases in the middle. Germline CDR1 is SGHTA and CDR2 is FQGNSA.

This clonotype has at least ten counts. This chain uses TRBV20-1 with TRBJ2-5; possibly TRBD2 for D (6 bases). This CDR3 has 16 residues. V was shortened by 0 bases and J by 4 bases, with 18 bases between the two germline ends. The germline CDR1 and CDR2 sequences are DFQATT and SNEGSKA (reference sequence). CDR3 region: CSARDWAGRMSETQYF. Written as DNA, the CDR3 is TGCAGTGCTAGAGATTGGGCAGGGAGGATGTCAGAGACCCAGTACTTC.

The J gene is TRBJ2-1, the V gene TRBV10-3; D might be TRBD2 (5 bases). V was shortened by 7 bases and J by 6 bases, with 10 bases between the two germline ends. CDR1 ENHRY and CDR2 SYGVKD come from the germline V gene. The CDR3 spans 12 residues. CDR3 sequence (DNA): TGTGCCATCAAGGCTAGCAGCAATGAGCAGTTCTTC. Residues: CAIKASSNEQFF.

This clonotype was observed at least ten times. This chain uses TRBV19 with TRBJ2-2; 15 positions agree with TRBD2. The CDR3 covers 19 residues. V lost 6 bases to trimming and J lost 5 bases; unmatched junction nucleotides: 13. Germline V lookup: CDR1 LNHDA, CDR2 SQIVND (reference sequence). The CDR3 bases are TGTGCCAGTAGCCTCGGACTAGCGGGAGGGCCAGGGGGAACCGGGGAGCTGTTTTTT. Protein: CASSLGLAGGPGGTGELFF.

This clonotype has ten or more counts. The J gene is TRBJ2-7, the V gene TRBV20-1; D is possibly TRBD2 (6 bases). The germline V and J ends were trimmed by 2 bases and 6 bases, with 17 bases remaining between them. The CDR3 runs 14 residues. Germline assignment: CDR1 DFQATT and CDR2 SNEGSKA (reference sequence). This chain's CDR3 is CSARPGTALPEQYF. The CDR3 DNA reads as TGCAGTGCTAGACCAGGGACTGCCCTCCCCGAGCAGTACTTC.

Concerning this clonotype itself: This clone may be a read error of a much larger clone one base away. Given the absence of the conserved phenylalanine or tryptophan at the CDR3 end, a read error is likely. The rearrangement joins TRBV20-1 to TRBJ2-3; D is undetermined. The V gene's germline CDR1 is DFQATT and CDR2 SNEGSKA (reference sequence). The CDR3 totals 14 residues. V was trimmed by 0 bases and J by 2 bases, leaving 9 bases between them. The CDR3 loop reads CSARDPLSTDTQYL. The DNA of the CDR3 is TGCAGTGCTAGAGATCCCCTCTCCACAGATACGCAGTATTTA.

This clonotype showed up many times. The CDR3 spells CASSLTGGGTGELFF. The CDR3 nucleotides are TGTGCCAGCAGCCTGACAGGGGGCGGCACCGGGGAGCTGTTTTTT. V gene TRBV7-2 combines with J gene TRBJ2-2; 10 nucleotides agree with TRBD1. Trimming removed 5 bases from V and 4 bases from J; junction bases left unmatched: 4. CDR1 and CDR2 (germline): SGHTA, FQGNSA. This CDR3 is built from 15 residues.

This clonotype was seen a handful of times. The J gene is TRBJ2-7, the V gene TRBV7-9, with TRBD1 matching 7 bases. This CDR3 has 15 amino acids. J lost 2 bases, V lost 3 bases, and 7 bases had no gene match. CDR1 SEHNR and CDR2 FQNEAQ come from the germline V gene (reference sequence). The CDR3 sequence: CASSFGQVETYEQYF. The CDR3 coding sequence is TGTGCCAGCAGCTTCGGACAGGTTGAGACCTACGAGCAGTACTTC.

This clonotype was observed a few times. The DNA for the CDR3 is TGTGCCAGCAGTCCAAGCCCCGGGACAGGGCCCCTAACAGATACGCAGTATTTT. This gives the protein CASSPSPGTGPLTDTQYF. The V gene is TRBV28, the J gene TRBJ2-3; 9 bases line up with TRBD1. This CDR3 comprises 18 residues. V was clipped by 5 bases and J by 3 bases; unmatched bases: 15. Germline CDR1 and CDR2: MDHEN and SYDVKM. Combining the CDR3 with reference TRBV28 and TRBJ2-3 gives the whole variable domain DVKVTQSSRYLVKRTGEKVFLECVQDMDHENMFWYRQDPGLGLRLIYFSYDVKMKEKGDIPEGYSVSREKKERFSLILESASTNQTSMYLCASSPSPGTGPLTDTQYFGPGTRLTVL.

This clonotype was recorded many times. This chain links TRBV20-1 with TRBJ2-3, with D unresolved. This CDR3 has 13 residues. Trimming took 0 bases from V and 4 from J, leaving 8 bases between them. Germline CDR1 reads DFQATT; CDR2 reads SNEGSKA (reference sequence). CDR3 nucleotides: TGCAGTGCTAGAGATTTGGGGTCAGATACGCAGTATTTT. Its translation: CSARDLGSDTQYF.

This clonotype occurred many times. The V call is TRBV4-2, the J call TRBJ2-5; D not certain. The germline CDR1 and CDR2 sequences are LGHNA and YNFKEQ. The CDR3 is 13 residues long. V was cut by 2 bases and J by 0 bases, with 4 bases left in between. CDR3 in amino acids: CASSQHNQETQYF. Written as DNA, the CDR3 is TGTGCCAGCAGCCAACACAACCAAGAGACCCAGTACTTC.

The table lists this clonotype with a few counts. The chain couples TRBV10-3 to TRBJ2-5, with D perhaps TRBD1 (5 bases). The CDR3 extends over 14 amino acids. Trimming took 4 bases from V and 2 from J, leaving 11 bases between them. Germline lookup yields CDR1 ENHRY and CDR2 SYGVKD. Written as DNA, the CDR3 is TGTGCCATCAGTGGCCAGGGCGCTCAAGAGACCCAGTACTTC. Translated, it gives CAISGQGAQETQYF.